This T cell receptor (beta chain) was recorded in a study of cytomegalovirus exposure and HLA in healthy donors. The PCR used 60 Vbeta and 13 Jbeta primers. Clones were sequenced by immunoSEQ multiplex PCR, and TCRdb holds only the in-frame ones, with some missing. The sample holds approximately 100,000 clones, around 72% seen once. The CDR3 has 20 residues. The trim removed 6 bases at V and 5 bases at J, leaving 24 bases unmatched. Germline loops: CDR1 MNHEY, CDR2 SMNVEV (reference sequence). This TCR was recovered from a male donor in good health and CMV-seropositive. The sequenced material came from PBMCs. V is TRBV27 and J is TRBJ1-3, with 8 bases lining up with TRBD1. As DNA, the CDR3 is TGTGCCAGCAGCTCAACTCACAGGGGGTTAAGGCAAACGGGGAGAAACACCATATATTTT. It encodes CASSSTHRGLRQTGRNTIYF.